This entry lists 7 T cell receptor beta chains sequenced from one sample in a study of blood T cells in healthy people across ages. A second PCR, run for about 7 to 11 cycles, used a sample-barcoded 5' primer plus a J-beta primer mix. In TCRdb, the 5' RACE reads were re-called with MiXCR into one record per CDR3 protein. This sample has 800,000 to 950,000 distinct CDR3 sequences; about 37% occur once, and the top ten carry 10% to 15%. Sequencing was done on a sample of blood. Source of these receptors: a man younger than 35 in good health.

The table lists this clonotype with many counts. This chain joins TRBV4-3 and TRBJ2-5; unclear D gene. The CDR3 loop spans 13 amino acids. Trimming left V 1 base short and J 2 bases short, with 5 bases between. In germline, CDR1 is LGHNA, CDR2 YSLEER. CDR3 nucleotides: TGCGCCAGCAGCCAAGCCAGACAAGAGACCCAGTACTTC. Its translation: CASSQARQETQYF.

The sample holds a few counts of this clonotype. The chain couples TRBV6-2 or TRBV6-3 to TRBJ2-1; 8 nucleotides match TRBD1. V was pared by 6 bases and J by 8 bases, with 9 bases of the junction left unmatched. The CDR3 totals 14 residues. The V gene's germline CDR1 is MNHEY and CDR2 SVGEGT. The CDR3 DNA is TGTGCCAGCAGGCCGCAGGGGGCTTTGGATGAGCAGTTCTTC. It yields the protein CASRPQGALDEQFF.

J is TRBJ2-4 and V is TRBV20-1; 10 bases align to TRBD2. The CDR3 contains 18 residues. CDR1 and CDR2 (germline): DFQATT, SNEGSKA (reference sequence). After removal of 0 bases from V and 13 bases from J, the junction contained 21 bases not matched to a gene. Here the CDR3 reads CSARDKGASGGSYNEQYF. The CDR3 DNA is TGCAGTGCTAGAGATAAGGGGGCTAGCGGGGGATCCTACAATGAGCAGTACTTC.

The sample holds a few counts of this clonotype. V and J are TRBV20-1 and TRBJ1-2; D gene unclear. The ends were cut back, 0 bases at V and 8 bases at J, with 16 bases in the middle. Germline CDR1 DFQATT, CDR2 SNEGSKA (reference sequence). This CDR3 spans 14 amino acids. CDR3 coding DNA: TGCAGTGCTAGAGATCCAAAACCAAAGAGGGGCTACACCTTC. It specifies CSARDPKPKRGYTF.

This clonotype was seen a handful of times. This chain joins TRBV6-5 and TRBJ2-3; the match to TRBD2 covers 9 bases. This CDR3 region has 16 residues. V lost 5 bases, J lost 0 bases, and 6 bases stayed unmatched. Germline CDR1 reads MNHEY; CDR2 reads SVGAGI. The CDR3 nucleotides read TGTGCCAGCAGTGGCGCGGGGGGGGCAAGCACAGATACGCAGTATTTT. The encoded protein is CASSGAGGASTDTQYF.

This chain joins TRBV27 and TRBJ1-2; D remains unclear. The germline V and J ends were trimmed by 1 base and 3 bases, with 12 bases remaining between them. The germline gives CDR1 MNHEY, CDR2 SMNVEV (reference sequence). The CDR3 runs to 15 residues. The CDR3 region has the DNA TGTGCCAGCAGTTTATTACCGCAACCAGACTATGGCTACACCTTC. Encoded protein: CASSLLPQPDYGYTF.

This clonotype was found many times. The CDR3 DNA reads as TGCAGCGCCGGCGGGGGTACCGGTATGTCCTACAATGAGCAGTTCTTC. Translating it yields CSAGGGTGMSYNEQFF. This chain connects TRBV29-1 to TRBJ2-1; 7 bases map to TRBD2. Germline V CDR1 and CDR2: SQVTM, ANQGSEA. With 7 bases clipped from V and 1 base from J, the junction kept 13 bases outside the gene matches. The CDR3 contains 16 residues.